The rows below give T cell receptor beta chains drawn from one sample of a study of cytomegalovirus exposure and HLA in healthy donors. TCRdb's table, derived via immunoSEQ multiplex PCR, lists solely in-frame clones and lacks some. Among 220,000 or so clones, over 75% were seen once, and the ten largest hold 1.5% to 2.5%. Sequencing was done on a sample of PBMCs. These receptors all come from a woman aged 18 to 35 in good health and CMV-seropositive. CDR3s include the opening cysteine and the closing phenylalanine or tryptophan. A D gene is named only where the DNA matches it firmly. Some rows mark clone size as missing; the rest say once, few, many or name a class of expanded clone.

d_gene,abundance,j_gene,v_gene,CDR3aa,CDR3nt
NA,NA,TRBJ2-1,TRBV27,CASSLFIQDYNEQFF,TGTGCCAGCAGTTTATTTATCCAGGATTACAATGAGCAGTTCTTC
NA,once,TRBJ1-2,TRBV9,CASSPTTDYGYTF,TGTGCCAGCAGCCCGACGACAGACTATGGCTACACCTTC
TRBD2,NA,TRBJ2-3,TRBV6-6,CASSSGLAGTDTQYF,TGTGCCAGCAGCTCGGGACTAGCGGGAACAGATACGCAGTATTTT
NA,NA,TRBJ1-5,TRBV30,CAWSPVAQGQPQHF,TGTGCCTGGAGTCCGGTTGCCCAGGGACAGCCCCAGCATTTT
TRBD2,NA,TRBJ2-1,TRBV6-5,CASSLSGAHNEQFF,TGTGCCAGCAGCCTCAGCGGGGCCCACAATGAGCAGTTCTTC
TRBD1,NA,TRBJ2-7,TRBV19,CASSDQGTGRSYEQYF,TGTGCCAGTAGTGATCAAGGGACAGGACGGTCTTACGAGCAGTACTTC
NA,NA,TRBJ1-3,TRBV28,CASRTTPDEDTIYF,TGTGCCAGCAGGACTACCCCAGATGAGGACACCATATATTTT
NA,NA,TRBJ1-4,TRBV7-6,CASSLVGRGEKLFF,TGTGCCAGCAGCTTAGTAGGGAGGGGTGAAAAACTGTTTTTT
TRBD2,NA,TRBJ2-1,TRBV11-3,CASSFWPGEGQFNEQFF,TGTGCCAGCAGCTTTTGGCCGGGGGAGGGCCAGTTTAATGAGCAGTTCTTC
NA,NA,TRBJ1-4,TRBV28,CASRLGGRGEKLFF,TGTGCCAGCCGGTTGGGGGGGCGCGGGGAAAAACTGTTTTTT
TRBD2,NA,TRBJ2-7,TRBV9,CASSGGASGISEQYF,TGTGCCAGCAGCGGCGGCGCTAGCGGGATATCCGAGCAGTACTTC
TRBD1,NA,TRBJ1-4,TRBV5-1,CASSWDDRVSEKLFF,TGCGCCAGCAGCTGGGACGACAGGGTCTCAGAAAAACTGTTTTTT
NA,NA,TRBJ2-6,TRBV6-4,CASSPHEGDSGANVLTF,TGTGCCAGCAGTCCCCATGAGGGTGACTCTGGGGCCAACGTCCTGACTTTC
TRBD2,NA,TRBJ2-7,TRBV10-2,CASKEWEGLEQYF,TGCGCCAGCAAGGAGTGGGAGGGGCTCGAGCAGTACTTC
TRBD2,NA,TRBJ2-1,TRBV11-2,CASSSLAGDNEQFF,TGTGCCAGCAGCTCACTAGCGGGAGACAATGAGCAGTTCTTC
NA,NA,TRBJ2-5,TRBV4-1,CASSPGSFLGAGETQYF,TGCGCCAGCAGCCCCGGTTCCTTTTTGGGGGCCGGGGAGACCCAGTACTTC
TRBD1,NA,TRBJ2-1,TRBV29-1,CSASGGRDEQFF,TGCAGCGCCTCAGGGGGCCGGGATGAGCAGTTCTTC
TRBD1,NA,TRBJ2-3,TRBV15,CATSSFGDRDEDTQYF,TGTGCCACCAGCAGCTTTGGGGACAGGGATGAAGATACGCAGTATTTT
TRBD1,NA,TRBJ1-1,TRBV5-1,CASSSLGDRGRGMNTEAFF,TGCGCCAGCAGCTCTCTTGGGGACAGGGGTAGGGGCATGAACACTGAAGCTTTCTTT
NA,NA,TRBJ2-5,TRBV7-7,CASSPDYYQETQYF,TGTGCTAGCAGCCCGGACTATTACCAAGAGACCCAGTACTTC
TRBD1,NA,TRBJ2-7,TRBV7-9,CASSRLSGTGIYEQYF,TGTGCCAGCAGCCGACTTTCGGGGACAGGGATATACGAGCAGTACTTC
NA,few,TRBJ1-2,TRBV2,CASRRVGYGYTF,TGTGCCAGCAGGCGGGTAGGCTATGGCTACACCTTC
NA,NA,TRBJ2-7,TRBV10-1,CASSDRTRPYEQYF,TGCGCCAGCAGTGACAGGACAAGGCCTTACGAGCAGTACTTC
TRBD1,NA,TRBJ1-4,TRBV6-1,CASSENWQGDEKLFF,TGTGCCAGCAGTGAGAATTGGCAGGGGGATGAAAAACTGTTTTTT
TRBD2,NA,TRBJ2-1,TRBV4-1,CASSHLGGLAGASYNEQFF,TGCGCCAGCAGCCACCTGGGGGGACTAGCGGGGGCCTCCTACAATGAGCAGTTCTTC